Listed here is a single T cell receptor (beta chain). Its specificity is unknown. V was pared by 4 bases and J by 7 bases, with 4 bases of the junction left unmatched. The CDR3 runs to 15 residues. Germline assignment: CDR1 SGHNT and CDR2 YYREEE (reference sequence). TCRdb keeps only in-frame clones here, not all; method: immunoSEQ multiplex PCR. The sample shows just under 85,000 clones, more than 85% of them seen only once. This sample stems from a study of graft-versus-host responses after intestinal transplantation. The overall study: For around 3 years after anti-thymocyte globulin induction, all recipients took tacrolimus and steroids.

Regarding the study as a whole: Declining HvG levels early post-transplant were linked to peak circulating GvH clone levels.

The clonotype comes from a human donor who was the organ donor for an intestinal transplant. The specimen comprised unstimulated CD8+ T cells sorted from spleen or lymph node cells, sampled before transplant. This chain uses TRBV5-4 with TRBJ2-1, with 14 bases that match TRBD2. For the CDR3, the DNA is TGTGCCAGCAGCCTGGGACTAGCGGGAGTAAATGAGCAGTTCTTC. Its protein product is CASSLGLAGVNEQFF.